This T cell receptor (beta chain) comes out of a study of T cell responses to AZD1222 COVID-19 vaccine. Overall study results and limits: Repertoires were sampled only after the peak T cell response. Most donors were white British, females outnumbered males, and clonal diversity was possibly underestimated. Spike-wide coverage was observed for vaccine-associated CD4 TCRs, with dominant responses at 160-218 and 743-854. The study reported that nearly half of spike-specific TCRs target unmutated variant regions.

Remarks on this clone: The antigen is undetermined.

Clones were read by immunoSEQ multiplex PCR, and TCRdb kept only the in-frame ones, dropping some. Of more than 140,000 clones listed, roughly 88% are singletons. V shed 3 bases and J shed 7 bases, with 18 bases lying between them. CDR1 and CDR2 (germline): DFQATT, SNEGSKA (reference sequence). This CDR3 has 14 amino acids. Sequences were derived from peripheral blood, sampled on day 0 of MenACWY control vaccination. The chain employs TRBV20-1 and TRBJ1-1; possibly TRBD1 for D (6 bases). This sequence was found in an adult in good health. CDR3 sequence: CSASVSTGAGEAFF. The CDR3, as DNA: TGCAGTGCTAGTGTCTCGACAGGCGCGGGTGAAGCTTTCTTT.